The clone carrying this T cell receptor beta chain came up a few times. Documented treatment: 15 to 20 received Ad26.COV2.S at low or high dose, single or two shots; about 5 received placebo; per-sample allocation not given. Sampling was performed 63 days after the first vaccine or placebo injection. This sample is part of a study of Ad26.COV2.S vaccination and SARS-CoV-2 variants. Study-wide context: This donor came from the COV1001 trial of Ad26.COV2.S.

The germline V gene encodes CDR1 SGHVS and CDR2 FQNEAQ. V lost 0 bases and J lost 0, with 12 bases in between. There are 16 residues in the CDR3. Using immunoSEQ multiplex PCR, the repertoire was profiled, and TCRdb retains in-frame clones only, with some absent. The sample records some 320,000 clones, around four fifths being singletons. V gene TRBV7-8 combines with J gene TRBJ2-7; D possibly matches TRBD1 or TRBD2 (5 bases each). This specimen consisted of peripheral blood, obtained in a trial of Ad26.COV2.S vaccine versus placebo. This TCR derives from a person between 18 and 65 years old who received the Ad26.COV2.S COVID-19 vaccine or a placebo. The CDR3 region is CASSLARAGSSYEQYF. The CDR3 DNA sequence: TGTGCCAGCAGCTTAGCGCGGGCAGGGAGCTCCTACGAGCAGTACTTC.